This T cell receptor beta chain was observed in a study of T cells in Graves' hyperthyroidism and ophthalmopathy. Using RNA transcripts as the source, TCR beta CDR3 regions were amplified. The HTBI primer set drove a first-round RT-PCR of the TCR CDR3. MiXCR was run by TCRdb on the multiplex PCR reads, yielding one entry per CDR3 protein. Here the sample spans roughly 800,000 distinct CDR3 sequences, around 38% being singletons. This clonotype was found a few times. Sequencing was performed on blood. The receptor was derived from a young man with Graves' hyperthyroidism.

CDR3 protein: CATSPPARQLGEKLFF. The CDR3 DNA is TGTGCCACCAGCCCCCCCGCGAGACAGCTGGGTGAAAAACTGTTTTTT. The chain has TRBV15 and TRBJ1-4, with D perhaps TRBD1 (5 bases). The CDR3 extends over 16 amino acids. With 5 bases removed from V and 7 bases from J, the gap between germline ends came to 20 bases. The germline V gene has CDR1 LNHNV and CDR2 YYDKDF (reference sequence).